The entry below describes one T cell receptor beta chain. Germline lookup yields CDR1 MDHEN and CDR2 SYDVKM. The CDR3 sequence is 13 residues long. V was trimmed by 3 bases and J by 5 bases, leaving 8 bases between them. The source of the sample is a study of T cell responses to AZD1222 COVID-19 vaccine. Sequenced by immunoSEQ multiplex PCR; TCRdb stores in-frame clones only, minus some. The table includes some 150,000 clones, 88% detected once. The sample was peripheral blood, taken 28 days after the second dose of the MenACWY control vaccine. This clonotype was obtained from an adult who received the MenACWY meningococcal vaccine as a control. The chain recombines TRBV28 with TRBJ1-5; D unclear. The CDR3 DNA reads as TGTGCCAGCAGTTTCCCCACGGATCAGCCCCAGCATTTT. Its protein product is CASSFPTDQPQHF. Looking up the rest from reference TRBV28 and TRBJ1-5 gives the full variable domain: DVKVTQSSRYLVKRTGEKVFLECVQDMDHENMFWYRQDPGLGLRLIYFSYDVKMKEKGDIPEGYSVSREKKERFSLILESASTNQTSMYLCASSFPTDQPQHFGDGTRLSIL.